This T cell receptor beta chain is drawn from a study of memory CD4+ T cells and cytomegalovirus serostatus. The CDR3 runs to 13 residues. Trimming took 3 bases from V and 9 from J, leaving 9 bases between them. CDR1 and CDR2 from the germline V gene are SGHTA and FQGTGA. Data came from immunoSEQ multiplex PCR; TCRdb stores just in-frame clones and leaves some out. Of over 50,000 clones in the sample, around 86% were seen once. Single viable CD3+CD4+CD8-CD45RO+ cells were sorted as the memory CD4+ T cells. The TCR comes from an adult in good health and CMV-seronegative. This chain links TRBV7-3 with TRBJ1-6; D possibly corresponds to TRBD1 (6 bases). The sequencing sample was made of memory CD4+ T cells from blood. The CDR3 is CASSLTGSSPLHF. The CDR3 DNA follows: TGTGCCAGCAGCTTGACAGGCAGTTCACCCCTCCACTTT.